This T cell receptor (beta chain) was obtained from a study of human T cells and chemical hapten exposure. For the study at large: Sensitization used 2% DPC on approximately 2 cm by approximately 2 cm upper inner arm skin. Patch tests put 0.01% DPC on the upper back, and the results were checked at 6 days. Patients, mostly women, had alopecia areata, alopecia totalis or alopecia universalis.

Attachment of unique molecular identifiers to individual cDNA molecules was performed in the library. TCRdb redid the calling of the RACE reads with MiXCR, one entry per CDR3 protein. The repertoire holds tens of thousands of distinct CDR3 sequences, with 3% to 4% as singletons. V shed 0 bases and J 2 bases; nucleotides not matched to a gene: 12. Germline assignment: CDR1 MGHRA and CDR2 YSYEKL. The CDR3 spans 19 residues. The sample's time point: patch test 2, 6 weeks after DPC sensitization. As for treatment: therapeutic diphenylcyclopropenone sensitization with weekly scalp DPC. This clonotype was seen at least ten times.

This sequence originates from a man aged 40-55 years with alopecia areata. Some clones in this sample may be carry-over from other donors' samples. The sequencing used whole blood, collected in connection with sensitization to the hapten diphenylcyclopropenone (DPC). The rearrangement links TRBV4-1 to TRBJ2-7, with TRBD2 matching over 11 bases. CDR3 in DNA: TGCGCCAGCAGCCAAGACGGACTAGCGGGTACTTCATCCCCCTACGAGCAGTACTTC. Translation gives CASSQDGLAGTSSPYEQYF.